These 12 T cell receptor beta chains were sequenced from one sample in a study (dated by TCRdb to between 2015 and 2016). Cells that were CD4+CD25+CD127-/low were isolated as Tregs. The library was built by means of 5' RACE. This sample was sequenced with an Illumina MiSeq. Using fastp trimming at Q25 and MiXCR clonotype assembly, TCRdb reanalyzed the public sequencing data and kept in-frame beta chains. Records with the same CDR3 protein are collapsed into one entry carrying the most frequent genes and DNA. In all, the sample holds about 42,000 distinct CDR3 sequences, and roughly 21% of those were seen once. Approximately 4.1% of the sample is in the top ten clones. The sample comprised Tregs sorted from blood. These receptors were collected from a female donor with breast cancer.

The rearrangement uses TRBV7-3 and TRBJ2-5; TRBD2 matches 9 bases. The CDR3 contains 17 residues. Looked up from germline, CDR1 is SGHTA and CDR2 is FQGTGA. V shed 5 bases, J shed 3 bases, and the junction held 13 bases outside the gene matches. The CDR3 sequence is CASSPTGGSGREETQYF. CDR3 nucleotide sequence: TGTGCCAGCAGCCCAACGGGGGGTAGCGGGAGAGAAGAGACCCAGTACTTC.

This clonotype was counted only a few times. The chain is built from TRBV4-1 and TRBJ1-5; 10 bases are shared with TRBD1. CDR1 is MGHRA and CDR2 is YSYEKL in the germline V gene. J was trimmed by 6 bases and V by 4 bases; bases with no gene match: 6. CDR3 size: 15 residues. The CDR3 loop reads CASSRSGTGVQPQHF. The CDR3 bases are TGCGCCAGCAGCCGTTCCGGGACAGGGGTTCAGCCCCAGCATTTT.

This clonotype was counted only a few times. A read error may account for a junction end that differs from germline. The V and J genes are TRBV6-5 and TRBJ2-5; 12 positions agree with TRBD1. In germline, CDR1 is MNHEY, CDR2 SVGAGI. The CDR3 has 14 residues. The CDR3 loop is CASNPGQGAETQYF. In DNA form, the CDR3 reads TGTGCCAGCAACCCGGGACAGGGGGCTGAGACCCAGTATTTC.

This clonotype was picked up a small number of times. The V and J genes are TRBV6-1 and TRBJ1-2, with a tentative D call TRBD1 (5 bases). The germline V gene encodes CDR1 MNHNS and CDR2 SASEGT. V was shortened by 6 bases and J by 4 bases, with 18 bases between the two germline ends. The CDR3 contains 15 residues. Written as DNA, the CDR3 is TGTGCCAGCAGGGGGCTCGGAGGCCGCGGCTATGGCTACACCTTC. Amino acids: CASRGLGGRGYGYTF.

This clonotype was counted at least ten times. CDR3 bases: TGCGCCAGCAGCTTGTATGGGGGACGCGTCCTTATGGGGGCCAACGTCCTGACTTTC. It yields the protein CASSLYGGRVLMGANVLTF. V gene TRBV5-1 combines with J gene TRBJ2-6; D assignment may be TRBD1 or TRBD2 (5 bases each). Per germline, CDR1 SGHRS and CDR2 YFSETQ. The V end was cut by 1 base, the J end by 4 bases, with 21 bases between. The CDR3 is made up of 19 amino acids.

This clonotype has a handful of counts. One junction end disagrees with the germline gene, perhaps due to a read error. The CDR3 DNA sequence: TGTGCCAGCGGCTTAGTGCCGTTCGAACCCTACAATGAGCAGTTCTTC. Protein: CASGLVPFEPYNEQFF. The rearrangement joins TRBV7-6 to TRBJ2-1, with D unresolved. Looked up from germline, CDR1 is SGHVS and CDR2 is FNYEAQ. The CDR3 totals 16 residues. The entire variable domain, with the rest obtained from reference TRBV7-6 and TRBJ2-1, is as follows: GAGVSQSPRYKVTKRGQDVALRCDPISGHVSLYWYRQALGQGPEFLTYFNYEAQQDKSGLPNDRFSAERPEGSISTLTIQRTEQRDSAMYRCASGLVPFEPYNEQFFGPGTRLTVL.

The rearrangement links TRBV4-2 to TRBJ2-3; D is ambiguous. V was pared by 0 bases and J by 6 bases, with 13 bases between. The CDR3 runs to 15 residues. CDR1 and CDR2 (germline): LGHNA, YNFKEQ. DNA of the CDR3: TGTGCCAGCAGCCAAGATTTGGCCAGCGACGATACGCAGTATTTT. Encoded protein: CASSQDLASDDTQYF.

This clonotype occurred a few times. This chain uses TRBV28 with TRBJ2-7; 15 nucleotides align to TRBD2. This CDR3 region has 16 residues. Germline CDR1 and CDR2: MDHEN and SYDVKM. V dropped 4 bases and J dropped 4; count of bases not matched to a gene: 5. The chain's CDR3 is CASSSGTSGRPYEQYF. The CDR3 nucleotides are TGTGCCAGCAGTTCCGGGACTAGCGGGAGGCCTTACGAGCAGTACTTC.

The rearrangement uses TRBV11-3 and TRBJ2-3; the D gene is possibly TRBD2 (5 bases). Germline CDR1 reads SGHNT; CDR2 reads YENEEA. V lost 3 bases and J lost 5, with 6 bases in between. The CDR3 is 12 amino acids. The CDR3 spells CASSFAGDTQYF. The CDR3 DNA sequence: TGTGCCAGCAGCTTCGCGGGAGATACGCAGTATTTT.

At least ten counts were recorded for this clonotype. The rearrangement joins TRBV5-1 to TRBJ2-1, with 13 bases lining up with TRBD2. Trimming cost V 6 bases and J 0 bases; bases outside gene matches: 9. Germline V gives CDR1 SGHRS, CDR2 YFSETQ. The CDR3 loop spans 18 amino acids. The CDR3 loop reads CASTGLAGPESSYNEQFF. The CDR3 coding sequence is TGCGCCAGCACGGGACTAGCGGGACCCGAGAGCTCCTACAATGAGCAGTTCTTC.

This clonotype turned up a few times. J is TRBJ2-3 and V is TRBV2, with 12 bases identical to TRBD1. The V gene end was trimmed by 3 bases and the J gene end by 4 bases; junction bases not matched to a gene: 5. CDR1 and CDR2 from the germline V gene are SNHLY and FYNNEI. The CDR3 loop spans 16 amino acids. CDR3 sequence: CASSDGDRGRADTQYF. The DNA of the CDR3 is TGTGCCAGCAGTGATGGGGACAGGGGGCGCGCAGATACGCAGTATTTT.

The chain links TRBV20-1 to TRBJ1-5, with unresolved D. The CDR3 extends over 13 amino acids. Germline loops: CDR1 DFQATT, CDR2 SNEGSKA (reference sequence). Between the trimmed V and J ends, which lost 3 bases and 5 bases, there was a span of 11 bases. In DNA, the CDR3 is TGCAGTGCTAGGAAAGGGTGGGATCAGCCCCAGCATTTT. Residues: CSARKGWDQPQHF.